This T cell receptor beta chain derives from a study of T cells after yellow fever vaccination. This clonotype was detected ten times or more. The V end lost 8 bases, the J end lost 5 bases, and 19 bases lay between the germline ends. CDR3 length: 15 residues. CDR1 ENHRY and CDR2 SYGVKD come from the germline V gene. For TCR, cDNA came from 5'RACE template switching, which added a universal primer site and UMIs. In TCRdb, the 5' RACE reads were re-called with MiXCR into one record per CDR3 protein. The sample lists several thousand distinct CDR3 sequences, around 3.8% seen once, with approximately 60% in the top ten.

The material sequenced was PBMCs, either bulk or a sorted T-cell subset (CD4+, CD8+, memory, or dextramer-sorted; not recorded which), taken 15 days after the yellow fever booster vaccination. V gene TRBV10-3 combines with J gene TRBJ2-4; the D gene is possibly TRBD2 (5 bases). The sequence came from a man aged 30-40 years who received the YFV17D yellow fever vaccine. The CDR3 region is CAIAPRTGIENIQYF. The CDR3 nucleotides read TGTGCCATCGCCCCCAGGACGGGGATTGAAAACATTCAGTACTTC.